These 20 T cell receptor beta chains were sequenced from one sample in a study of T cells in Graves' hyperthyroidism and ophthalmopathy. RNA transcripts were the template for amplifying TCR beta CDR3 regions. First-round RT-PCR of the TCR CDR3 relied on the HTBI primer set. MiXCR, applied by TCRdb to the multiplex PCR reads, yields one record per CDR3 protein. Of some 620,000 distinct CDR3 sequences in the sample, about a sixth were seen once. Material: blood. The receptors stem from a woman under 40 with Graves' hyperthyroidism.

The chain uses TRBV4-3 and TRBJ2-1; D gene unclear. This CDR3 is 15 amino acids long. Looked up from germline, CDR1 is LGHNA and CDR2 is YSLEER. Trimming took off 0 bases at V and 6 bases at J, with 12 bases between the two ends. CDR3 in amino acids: CASSQDRQTSNEQFF. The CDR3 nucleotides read TGCGCCAGCAGCCAAGATCGGCAGACCTCCAATGAGCAGTTCTTC.

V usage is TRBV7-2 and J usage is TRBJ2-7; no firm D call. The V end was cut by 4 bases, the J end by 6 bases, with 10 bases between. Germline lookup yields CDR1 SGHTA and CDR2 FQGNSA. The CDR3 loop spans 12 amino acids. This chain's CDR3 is CASSSQLGEQYF. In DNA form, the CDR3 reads TGTGCCAGCAGCTCCCAGCTTGGCGAGCAGTACTTC.

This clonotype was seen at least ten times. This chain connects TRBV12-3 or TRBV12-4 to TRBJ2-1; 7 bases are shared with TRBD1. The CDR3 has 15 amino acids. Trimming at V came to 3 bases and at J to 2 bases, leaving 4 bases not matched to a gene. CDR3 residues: CASSLRGRPYNEQFF. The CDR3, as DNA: TGTGCCAGCAGTTTGAGGGGGCGACCCTACAATGAGCAGTTCTTC.

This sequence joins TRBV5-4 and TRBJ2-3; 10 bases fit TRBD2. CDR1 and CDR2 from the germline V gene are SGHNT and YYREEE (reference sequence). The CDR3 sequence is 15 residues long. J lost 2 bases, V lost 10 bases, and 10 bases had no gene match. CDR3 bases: TGTGCCGTACGCACAGCGGGGGGGATCACAGATACGCAGTATTTT. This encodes CAVRTAGGITDTQYF.

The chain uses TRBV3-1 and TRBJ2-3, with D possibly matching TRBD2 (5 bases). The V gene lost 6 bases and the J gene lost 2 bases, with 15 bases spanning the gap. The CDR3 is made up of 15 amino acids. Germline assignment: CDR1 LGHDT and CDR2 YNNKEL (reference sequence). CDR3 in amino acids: CASRKGAAATDTQYF. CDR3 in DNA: TGTGCCAGCAGGAAGGGAGCGGCAGCCACAGATACGCAGTATTTT.

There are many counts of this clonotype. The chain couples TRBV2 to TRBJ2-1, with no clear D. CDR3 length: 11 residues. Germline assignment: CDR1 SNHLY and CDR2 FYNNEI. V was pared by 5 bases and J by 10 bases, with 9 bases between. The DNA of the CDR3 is TGTGCCAGCAGTAGCGAGAGGGAGCAGTTCTTC. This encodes CASSSEREQFF.

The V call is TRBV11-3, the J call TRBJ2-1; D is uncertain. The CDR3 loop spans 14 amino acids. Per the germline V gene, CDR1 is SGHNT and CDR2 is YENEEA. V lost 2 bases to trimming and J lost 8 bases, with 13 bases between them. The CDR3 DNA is TGTGCCAGCAGCTTAACTCTAGTATCATATGAGCAGTTCTTC. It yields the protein CASSLTLVSYEQFF.

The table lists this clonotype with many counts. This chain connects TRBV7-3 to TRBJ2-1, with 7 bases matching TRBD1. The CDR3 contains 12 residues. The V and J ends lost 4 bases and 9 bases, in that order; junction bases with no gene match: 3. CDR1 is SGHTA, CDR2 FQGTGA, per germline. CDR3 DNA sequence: TGTGCCAGCAGCTCCTCAGGGGGTGAGCAGTTCTTC. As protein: CASSSSGGEQFF.

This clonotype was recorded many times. The CDR3, as DNA: TGTGCCAGCAGCCCAACCAGTGGCGAGCAGTACTTC. It is translated as CASSPTSGEQYF. The chain recombines TRBV11-2 with TRBJ2-7; D unresolved. The V gene's germline CDR1 is SGHAT and CDR2 FQNNGV. Trimming removed 5 bases from V and 6 bases from J, with 11 bases in between. The CDR3 consists of 12 residues.

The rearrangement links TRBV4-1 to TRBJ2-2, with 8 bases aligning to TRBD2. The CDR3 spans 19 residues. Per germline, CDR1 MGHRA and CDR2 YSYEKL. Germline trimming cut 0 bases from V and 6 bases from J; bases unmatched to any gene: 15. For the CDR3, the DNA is TGCGCCAGCAGCCAAGAGGCTCGTGGGACTAGGAGGACCCCCGGGGAGCTGTTTTTT. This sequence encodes CASSQEARGTRRTPGELFF.

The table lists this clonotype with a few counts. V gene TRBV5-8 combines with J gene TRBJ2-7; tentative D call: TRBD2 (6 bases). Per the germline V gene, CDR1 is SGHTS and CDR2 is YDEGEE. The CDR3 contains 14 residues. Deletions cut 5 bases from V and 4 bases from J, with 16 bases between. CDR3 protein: CASSHDGGSYEQYF. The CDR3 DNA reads TGTGCCAGCAGTCACGACGGGGGTTCGTACGAGCAGTACTTC. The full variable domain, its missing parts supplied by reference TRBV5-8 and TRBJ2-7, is EAGVTQSPTHLIKTRGQQATLRCSPISGHTSVYWYQQALGLGLQFLLWYDEGEERNRGNFPPRFSGRQFPNYSSELNVNALELEDSALYLCASSHDGGSYEQYFGPGTRLTVT.

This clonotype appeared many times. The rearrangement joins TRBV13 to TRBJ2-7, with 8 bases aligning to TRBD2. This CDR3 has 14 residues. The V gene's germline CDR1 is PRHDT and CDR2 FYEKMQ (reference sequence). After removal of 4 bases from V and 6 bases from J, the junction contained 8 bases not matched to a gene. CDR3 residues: CASSSSGSLREQYF. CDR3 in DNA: TGTGCCAGCAGCTCTAGCGGGTCCCTACGCGAGCAGTACTTC.

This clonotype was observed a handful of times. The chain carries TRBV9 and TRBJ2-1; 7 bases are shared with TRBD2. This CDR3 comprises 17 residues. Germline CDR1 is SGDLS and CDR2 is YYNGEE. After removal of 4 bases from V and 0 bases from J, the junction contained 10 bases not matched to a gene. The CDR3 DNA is TGTGCCAGCAGCCCACACGCTAGCGGAAGCTCCTACAATGAGCAGTTCTTC. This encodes CASSPHASGSSYNEQFF.

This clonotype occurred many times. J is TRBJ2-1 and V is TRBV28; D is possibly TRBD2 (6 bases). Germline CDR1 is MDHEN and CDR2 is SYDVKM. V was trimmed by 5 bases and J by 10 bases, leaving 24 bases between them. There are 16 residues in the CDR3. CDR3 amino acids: CASSPGSYMEGGEQFF. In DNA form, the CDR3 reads TGTGCCAGCAGTCCCGGGTCCTACATGGAGGGAGGAGAGCAGTTCTTC.

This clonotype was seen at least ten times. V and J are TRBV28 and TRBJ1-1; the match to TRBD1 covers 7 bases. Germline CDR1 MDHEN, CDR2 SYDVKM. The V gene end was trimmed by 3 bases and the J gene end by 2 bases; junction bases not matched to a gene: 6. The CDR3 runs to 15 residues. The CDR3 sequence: CASSLGRDRNTEAFF. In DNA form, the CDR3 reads TGTGCCAGCAGTTTGGGAAGGGACAGAAACACTGAAGCTTTCTTT.

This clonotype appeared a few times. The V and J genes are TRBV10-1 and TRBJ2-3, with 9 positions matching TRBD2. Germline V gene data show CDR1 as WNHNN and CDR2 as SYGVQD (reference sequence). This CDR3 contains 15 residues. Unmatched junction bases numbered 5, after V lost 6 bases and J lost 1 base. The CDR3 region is CASRPGLAGTDTQYF. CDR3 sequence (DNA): TGCGCCAGCAGACCGGGACTAGCTGGCACAGATACGCAGTATTTT.

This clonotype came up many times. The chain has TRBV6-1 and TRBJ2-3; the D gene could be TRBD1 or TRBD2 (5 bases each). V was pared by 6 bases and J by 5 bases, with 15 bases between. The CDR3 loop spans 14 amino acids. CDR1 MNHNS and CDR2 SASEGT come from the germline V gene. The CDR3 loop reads CASSQGASEDTQYF. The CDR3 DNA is TGTGCCAGCAGCCAGGGAGCTTCTGAAGATACGCAGTATTTT.

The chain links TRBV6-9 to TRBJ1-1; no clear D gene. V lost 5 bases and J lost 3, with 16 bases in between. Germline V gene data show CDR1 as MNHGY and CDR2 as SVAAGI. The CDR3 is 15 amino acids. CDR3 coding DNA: TGTGCCAGCAGTGATCCCTTAGACCCGGACACTGAAGCTTTCTTT. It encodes CASSDPLDPDTEAFF.

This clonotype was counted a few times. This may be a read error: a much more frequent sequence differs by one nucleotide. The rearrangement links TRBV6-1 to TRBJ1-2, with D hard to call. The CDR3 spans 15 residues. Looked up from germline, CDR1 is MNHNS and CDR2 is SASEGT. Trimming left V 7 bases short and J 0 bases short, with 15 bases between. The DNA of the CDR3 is TGTGCCAGCACCGACTGGACCTCCTCTAACTATGGCTACACCTTC. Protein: CASTDWTSSNYGYTF.

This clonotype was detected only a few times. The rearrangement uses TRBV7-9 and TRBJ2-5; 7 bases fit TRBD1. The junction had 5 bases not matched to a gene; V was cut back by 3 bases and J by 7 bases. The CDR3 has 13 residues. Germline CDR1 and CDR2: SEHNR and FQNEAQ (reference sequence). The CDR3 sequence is CASSLGQLMTQYF. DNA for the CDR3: TGTGCCAGCAGCTTGGGACAGCTTATGACCCAGTACTTC.